This T cell receptor (beta chain) derives from a study of shared clonotypes between healthy human individuals. Whole-study context: The composition of the donors was a couple of women and a few men aged 18 to 49.

This clone appeared a few times. The antigen remains undetermined. Other nucleotide sequences in the sample specify the same CDR3. General study findings and limits: Limited genetic and exposure-history diversity came from having few donors.

This CDR3 is built from 13 residues. Germline CDR1 reads SNHLY; CDR2 reads FYNNEI. V dropped 5 bases and J dropped 2 bases, with 9 bases sitting between them. Deep level was the assay's run setting. Clones were sequenced by immunoSEQ multiplex PCR, and TCRdb holds only the in-frame ones, with some missing. The sample consists of some 450,000 clones, about 74% of them appearing once. The origin of this receptor is a woman aged 40-49 years in good health. Some clones in this sample may be carry-over from other donors' samples. Sequenced input: PBMCs. The chain has TRBV2 and TRBJ2-5; D remains ambiguous. CDR3 DNA sequence: TGTGCCAGCAGTACCGGGTTACAAGAGACCCAGTACTTC. Translated, it gives CASSTGLQETQYF.